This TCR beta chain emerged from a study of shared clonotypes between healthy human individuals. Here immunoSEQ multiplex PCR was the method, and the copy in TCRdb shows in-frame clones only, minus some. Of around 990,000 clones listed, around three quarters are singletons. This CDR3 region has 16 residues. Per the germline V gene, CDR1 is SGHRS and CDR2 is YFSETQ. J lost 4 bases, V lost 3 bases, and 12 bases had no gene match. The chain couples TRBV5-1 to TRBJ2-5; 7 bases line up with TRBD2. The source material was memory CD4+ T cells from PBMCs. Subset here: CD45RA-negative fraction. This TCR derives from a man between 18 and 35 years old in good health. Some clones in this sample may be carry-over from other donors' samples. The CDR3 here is CASSSNAQTGGETQYF. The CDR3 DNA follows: TGCGCCAGCAGCTCAAACGCACAAACGGGAGGAGAGACCCAGTACTTC.